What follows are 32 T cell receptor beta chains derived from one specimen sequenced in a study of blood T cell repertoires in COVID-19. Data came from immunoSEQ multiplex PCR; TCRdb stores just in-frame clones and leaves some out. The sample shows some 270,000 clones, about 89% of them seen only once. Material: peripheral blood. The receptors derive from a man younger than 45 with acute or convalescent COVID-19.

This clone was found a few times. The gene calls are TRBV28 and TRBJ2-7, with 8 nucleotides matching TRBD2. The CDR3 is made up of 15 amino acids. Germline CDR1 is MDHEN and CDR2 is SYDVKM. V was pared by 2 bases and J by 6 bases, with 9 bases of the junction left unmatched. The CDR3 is CASSLSTSGRGEQYF. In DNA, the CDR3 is TGTGCCAGCAGTTTAAGCACTAGCGGTCGGGGCGAGCAGTACTTC.

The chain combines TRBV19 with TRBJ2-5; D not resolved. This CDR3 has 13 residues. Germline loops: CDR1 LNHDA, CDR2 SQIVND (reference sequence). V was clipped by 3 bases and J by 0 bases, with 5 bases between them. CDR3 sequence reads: CASSIRDQETQYF. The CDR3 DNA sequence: TGTGCCAGTAGTATCCGGGACCAAGAGACCCAGTACTTC.

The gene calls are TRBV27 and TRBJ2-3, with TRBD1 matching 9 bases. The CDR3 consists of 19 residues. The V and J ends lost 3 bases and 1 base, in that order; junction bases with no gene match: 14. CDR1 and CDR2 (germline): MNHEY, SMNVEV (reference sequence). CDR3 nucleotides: TGTGCCAGCAGTTTGCTCCGGGACAGGGTGATCTCGGGCACAGATACGCAGTATTTT. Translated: CASSLLRDRVISGTDTQYF.

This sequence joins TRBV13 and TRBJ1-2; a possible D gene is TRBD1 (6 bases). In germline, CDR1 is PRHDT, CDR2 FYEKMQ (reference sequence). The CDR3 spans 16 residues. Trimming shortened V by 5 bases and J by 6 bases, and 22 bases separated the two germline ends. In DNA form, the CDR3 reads TGTGCCAGCAGCCCCGCTTTGGGGGGCGCGGGGGATGGCTACACCTTC. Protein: CASSPALGGAGDGYTF.

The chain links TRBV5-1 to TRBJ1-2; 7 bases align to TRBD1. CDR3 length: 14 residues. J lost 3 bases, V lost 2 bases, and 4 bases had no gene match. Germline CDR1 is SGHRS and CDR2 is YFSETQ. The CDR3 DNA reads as TGCGCCAGCAGCTTTCAAGGGGGCGACTATGGCTACACCTTC. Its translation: CASSFQGGDYGYTF.

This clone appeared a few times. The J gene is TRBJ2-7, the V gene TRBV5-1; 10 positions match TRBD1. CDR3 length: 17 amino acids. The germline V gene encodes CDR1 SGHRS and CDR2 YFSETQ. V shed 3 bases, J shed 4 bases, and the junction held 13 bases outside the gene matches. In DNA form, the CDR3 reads TGCGCCAGCAGCTCGTTAGAAACCGGGACAGGGGTATACGAGCAGTACTTC. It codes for CASSSLETGTGVYEQYF. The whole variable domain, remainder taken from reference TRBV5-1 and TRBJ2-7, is KAGVTQTPRYLIKTRGQQVTLSCSPISGHRSVSWYQQTPGQGLQFLFEYFSETQRNKGNFPGRFSGRQFSNSRSEMNVSTLELGDSALYLCASSSLETGTGVYEQYFGPGTRLTVT.

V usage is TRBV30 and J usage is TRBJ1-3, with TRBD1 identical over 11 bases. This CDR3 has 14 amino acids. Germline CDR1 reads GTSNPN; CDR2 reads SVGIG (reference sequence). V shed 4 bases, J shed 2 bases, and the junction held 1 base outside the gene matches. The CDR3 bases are TGTGCCTGGACGGGACAGGGGGCTGGAAACACCATATATTTT. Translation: CAWTGQGAGNTIYF.

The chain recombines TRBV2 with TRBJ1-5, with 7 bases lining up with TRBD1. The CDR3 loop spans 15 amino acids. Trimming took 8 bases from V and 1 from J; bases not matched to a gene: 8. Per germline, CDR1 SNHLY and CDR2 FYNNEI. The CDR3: CASGATGISNQPQHF. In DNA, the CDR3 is TGTGCCAGCGGAGCGACAGGGATCAGCAATCAGCCCCAGCATTTT. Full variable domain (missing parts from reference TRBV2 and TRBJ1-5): EPEVTQTPSHQVTQMGQEVILRCVPISNHLYFYWYRQILGQKVEFLVSFYNNEISEKSEIFDDQFSVERPDGSNFTLKIRSTKLEDSAMYFCASGATGISNQPQHFGDGTRLSIL.

The CDR3 sequence: CACAQGAGSPLHF. The CDR3 DNA reads TGTGCCTGCGCCCAGGGGGCTGGATCACCCCTCCACTTT. V usage is TRBV30 and J usage is TRBJ1-6, with TRBD1 matching over 8 bases. V lost 6 bases and J lost 10; bases outside the gene matches: 8. The CDR3 extends over 13 amino acids. CDR1 is GTSNPN, CDR2 SVGIG, per germline (reference sequence).

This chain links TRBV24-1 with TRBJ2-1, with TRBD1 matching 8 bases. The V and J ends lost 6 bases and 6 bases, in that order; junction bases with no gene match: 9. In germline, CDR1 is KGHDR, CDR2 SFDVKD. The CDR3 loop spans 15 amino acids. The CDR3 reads CATSTVDRERNEQFF. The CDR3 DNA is TGTGCCACCAGTACGGTGGACAGGGAACGCAATGAGCAGTTCTTC.

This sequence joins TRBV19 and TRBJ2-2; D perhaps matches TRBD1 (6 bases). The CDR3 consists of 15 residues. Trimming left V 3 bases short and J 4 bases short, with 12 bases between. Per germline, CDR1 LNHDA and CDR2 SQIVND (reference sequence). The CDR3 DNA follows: TGTGCCAGTAGTATCCCCGGACAGCTCACCGGGGAGCTGTTTTTT. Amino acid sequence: CASSIPGQLTGELFF.

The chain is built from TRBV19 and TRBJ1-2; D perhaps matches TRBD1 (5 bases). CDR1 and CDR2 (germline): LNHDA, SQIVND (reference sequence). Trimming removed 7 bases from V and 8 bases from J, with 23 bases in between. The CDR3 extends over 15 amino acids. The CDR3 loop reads CASTNRAGPGNGYTF. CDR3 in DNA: TGTGCCAGTACCAACCGGGCGGGGCCAGGAAACGGCTACACCTTC.

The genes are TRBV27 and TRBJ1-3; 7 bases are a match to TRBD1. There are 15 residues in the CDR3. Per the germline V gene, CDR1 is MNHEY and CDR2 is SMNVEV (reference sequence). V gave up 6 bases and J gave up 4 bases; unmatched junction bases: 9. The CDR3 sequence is CASRSQGGQGNTIYF. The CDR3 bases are TGTGCCAGCAGATCCCAAGGGGGCCAGGGAAACACCATATATTTT.

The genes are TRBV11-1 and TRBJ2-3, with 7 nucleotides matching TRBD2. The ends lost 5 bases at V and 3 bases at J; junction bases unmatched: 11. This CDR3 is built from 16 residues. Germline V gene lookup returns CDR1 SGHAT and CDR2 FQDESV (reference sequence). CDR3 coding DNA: TGTGCCAGCAGCCGAACGAGTGGGGGGGTAACAGATACGCAGTATTTT. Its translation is CASSRTSGGVTDTQYF.

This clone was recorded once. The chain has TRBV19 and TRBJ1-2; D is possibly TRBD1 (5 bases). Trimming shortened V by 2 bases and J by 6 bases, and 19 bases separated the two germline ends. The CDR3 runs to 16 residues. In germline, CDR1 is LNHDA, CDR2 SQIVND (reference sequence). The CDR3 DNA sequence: TGTGCCAGTAGTATAACGCCGCAGGGACTTGTGGATGGCTACACCTTC. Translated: CASSITPQGLVDGYTF.

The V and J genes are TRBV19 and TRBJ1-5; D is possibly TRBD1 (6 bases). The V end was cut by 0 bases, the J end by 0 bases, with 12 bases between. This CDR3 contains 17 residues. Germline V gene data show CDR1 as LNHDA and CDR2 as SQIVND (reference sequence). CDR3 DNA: TGTGCCAGTAGTATAGAGGGAACAGGGAGTAGCAATCAGCCCCAGCATTTT. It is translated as CASSIEGTGSSNQPQHF.

The CDR3: CASSFTTGHQYEQYF. The CDR3, as DNA: TGTGCCAGCAGCTTCACAACAGGACACCAATACGAGCAGTACTTC. The chain is built from TRBV5-4 and TRBJ2-7, with a weak D call TRBD1 (5 bases). CDR3 length: 15 residues. The germline CDR1 and CDR2 sequences are SGHNT and YYREEE (reference sequence). V lost 2 bases and J lost 4, with 16 bases in between.

The CDR3 nucleotides read TGTGCCAGCAGCTACAGGGTCCTGGACTATGGCTACACCTTC. As protein: CASSYRVLDYGYTF. The rearrangement uses TRBV5-6 and TRBJ1-2; D may be TRBD1 (6 bases). This CDR3 spans 14 amino acids. Trimming removed 3 bases at V and 3 bases at J, with 12 bases between. Germline CDR1 SGHDT, CDR2 YYEEEE.

As DNA, the CDR3 is TGCGCCAACGCGAATACAGGGGAGAGCGGAAACACCATATATTTT. Protein sequence: CANANTGESGNTIYF. This chain connects TRBV5-1 to TRBJ1-3; 7 bases match TRBD1. The CDR3 length is 15 residues. V trimming: 9 bases; J trimming: 4 bases; junction bases outside the gene matches: 13. In germline, CDR1 is SGHRS, CDR2 YFSETQ. The full variable domain, with the rest looked up from reference TRBV5-1 and TRBJ1-3, is KAGVTQTPRYLIKTRGQQVTLSCSPISGHRSVSWYQQTPGQGLQFLFEYFSETQRNKGNFPGRFSGRQFSNSRSEMNVSTLELGDSALYLCANANTGESGNTIYFGEGSWLTVV.

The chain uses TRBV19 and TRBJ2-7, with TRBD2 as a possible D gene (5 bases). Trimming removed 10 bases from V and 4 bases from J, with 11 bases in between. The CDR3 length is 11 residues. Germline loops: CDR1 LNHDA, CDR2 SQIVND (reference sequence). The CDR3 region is CATRTEYEQYF. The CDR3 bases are TGTGCCACCAGGACTGAATACGAGCAGTACTTC.

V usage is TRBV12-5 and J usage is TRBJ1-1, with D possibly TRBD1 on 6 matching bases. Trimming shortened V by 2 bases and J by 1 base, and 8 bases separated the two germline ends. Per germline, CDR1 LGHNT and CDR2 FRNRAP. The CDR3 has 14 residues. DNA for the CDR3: TGTGCTAGTGGTTTGTCGACAGGGAACACTGAAGCTTTCTTT. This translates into CASGLSTGNTEAFF.

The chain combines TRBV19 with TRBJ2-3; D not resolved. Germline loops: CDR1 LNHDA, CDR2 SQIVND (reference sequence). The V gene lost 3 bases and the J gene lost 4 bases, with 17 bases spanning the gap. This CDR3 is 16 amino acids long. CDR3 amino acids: CASSIVLAVGSDTQYF. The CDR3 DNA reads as TGTGCCAGTAGTATCGTTTTGGCGGTAGGCTCAGATACGCAGTATTTT. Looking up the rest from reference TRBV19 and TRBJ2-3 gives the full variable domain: DGGITQSPKYLFRKEGQNVTLSCEQNLNHDAMYWYRQDPGQGLRLIYYSQIVNDFQKGDIAEGYSVSREKKESFPLTVTSAQKNPTAFYLCASSIVLAVGSDTQYFGPGTRLTVL.

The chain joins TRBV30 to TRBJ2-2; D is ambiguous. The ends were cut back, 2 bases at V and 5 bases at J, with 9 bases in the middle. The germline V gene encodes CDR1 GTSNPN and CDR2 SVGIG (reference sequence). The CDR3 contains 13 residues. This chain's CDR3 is CAWSIYRTGELFF. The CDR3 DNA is TGTGCCTGGAGTATATACCGGACCGGGGAGCTGTTTTTT.

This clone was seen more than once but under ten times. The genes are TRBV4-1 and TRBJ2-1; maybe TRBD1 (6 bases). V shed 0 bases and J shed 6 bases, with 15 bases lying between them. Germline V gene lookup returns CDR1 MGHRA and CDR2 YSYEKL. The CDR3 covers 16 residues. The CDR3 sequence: CASSQDRWDKANEQFF. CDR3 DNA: TGCGCCAGCAGCCAAGATCGATGGGACAAGGCCAATGAGCAGTTCTTC.

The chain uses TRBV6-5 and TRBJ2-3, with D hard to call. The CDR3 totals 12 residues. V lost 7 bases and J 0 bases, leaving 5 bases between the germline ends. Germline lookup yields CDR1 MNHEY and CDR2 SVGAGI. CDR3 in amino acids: CASTGSTDTQYF. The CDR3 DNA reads TGTGCCAGCACCGGTAGCACAGATACGCAGTATTTT.

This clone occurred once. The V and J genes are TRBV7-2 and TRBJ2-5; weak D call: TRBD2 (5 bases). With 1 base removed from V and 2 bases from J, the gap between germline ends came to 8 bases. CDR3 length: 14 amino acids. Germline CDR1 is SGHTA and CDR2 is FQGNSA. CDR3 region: CASSLGLHQETQYF. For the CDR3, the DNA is TGTGCCAGCAGCTTAGGACTACATCAAGAGACCCAGTACTTC.

CDR3 in DNA: TGCGCCAGCAGCTTGGAGCAGGGAAGCATGGACGTATGGGTCTACAATGAGCAGTTCTTC. Its translation is CASSLEQGSMDVWVYNEQFF. The rearrangement joins TRBV5-1 to TRBJ2-1; D might be TRBD1 (5 bases). Trimming removed 0 bases at V and 3 bases at J, with 25 bases between. The CDR3 spans 20 residues. Germline lookup yields CDR1 SGHRS and CDR2 YFSETQ.

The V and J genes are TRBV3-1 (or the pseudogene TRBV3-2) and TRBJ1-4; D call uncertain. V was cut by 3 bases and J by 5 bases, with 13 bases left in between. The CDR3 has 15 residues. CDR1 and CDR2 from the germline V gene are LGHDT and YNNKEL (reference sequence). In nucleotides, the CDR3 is TGTGCCAGCAGCCAGAAGGTACAGTCAAATGAAAAACTGTTTTTT. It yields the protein CASSQKVQSNEKLFF.

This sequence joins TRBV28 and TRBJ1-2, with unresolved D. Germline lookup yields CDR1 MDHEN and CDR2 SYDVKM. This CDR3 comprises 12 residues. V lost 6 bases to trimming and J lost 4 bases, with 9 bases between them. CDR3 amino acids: CASSPRAYGYTF. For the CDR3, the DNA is TGTGCCAGCAGCCCGCGGGCCTATGGCTACACCTTC.

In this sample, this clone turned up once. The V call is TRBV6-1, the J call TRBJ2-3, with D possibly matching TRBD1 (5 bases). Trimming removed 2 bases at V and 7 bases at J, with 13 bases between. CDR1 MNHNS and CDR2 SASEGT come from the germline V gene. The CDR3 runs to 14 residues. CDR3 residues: CASSERGRANTQYF. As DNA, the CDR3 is TGTGCCAGCAGTGAAAGGGGTCGCGCGAATACGCAGTATTTT.

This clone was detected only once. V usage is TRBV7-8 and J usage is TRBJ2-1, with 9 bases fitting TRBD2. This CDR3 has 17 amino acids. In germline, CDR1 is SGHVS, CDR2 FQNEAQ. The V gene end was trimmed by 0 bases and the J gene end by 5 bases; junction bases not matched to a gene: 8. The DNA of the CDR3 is TGTGCCAGCAGCTTAGCCATTAGCGGGGGAGCTGACAATGAGCAGTTCTTC. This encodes CASSLAISGGADNEQFF.

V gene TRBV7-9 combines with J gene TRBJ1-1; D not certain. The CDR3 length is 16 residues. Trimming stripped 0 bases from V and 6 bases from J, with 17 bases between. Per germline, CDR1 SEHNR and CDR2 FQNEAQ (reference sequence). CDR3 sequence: CASSLARRGYFSEAFF. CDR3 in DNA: TGTGCCAGCAGCTTAGCGCGGCGCGGTTATTTCTCTGAAGCTTTCTTT.